These 18 T cell receptor beta chains came from one sample sequenced in a study of OX40 agonist ivuxolimab in advanced cancers. Profiling relied on immunoSEQ multiplex PCR, and the TCRdb table lists in-frame clones only, not all of them. The sample shows 37,000 or so clones, 60% to 80% of them seen only once. The sequenced sample was CD4+ or CD8+ T cells sorted from blood, obtained in a trial of the OX40 agonist ivuxolimab. All receptors come from an adult with an advanced solid tumor such as melanoma, head and neck, liver or kidney cancer.

The V call is TRBV9, the J call TRBJ2-3, with D possibly TRBD1 on 6 matching bases. The CDR3 spans 14 residues. Between the trimmed V and J ends, which lost 1 base and 4 bases, there was a span of 10 bases. Germline V CDR1 and CDR2: SGDLS, YYNGEE. The CDR3 protein is CASSVNGGADTQYF. Written as DNA, the CDR3 is TGTGCCAGCAGCGTAAATGGGGGCGCAGATACGCAGTATTTT.

J is TRBJ2-5 and V is TRBV29-1, with unresolved D. The J call may be wrong; the DNA end is better matched by TRBJ2-7. Germline V gene lookup returns CDR1 SQVTM and CDR2 ANQGSEA. The CDR3 has 12 residues. The CDR3 protein is CSVEIESGEQYF. CDR3 nucleotides: TGCAGCGTTGAAATTGAGTCCGGCGAGCAGTACTTC.

The V call is TRBV9, the J call TRBJ1-1; D is unresolved. The CDR3 extends over 14 amino acids. With 0 bases removed from V and 1 base from J, the gap between germline ends came to 7 bases. Germline lookup yields CDR1 SGDLS and CDR2 YYNGEE. CDR3 protein: CASSVAGRNTEAFF. The CDR3 nucleotides are TGTGCCAGCAGCGTAGCCGGTCGGAACACTGAAGCTTTCTTT. The variable domain in full, with the rest retrieved from reference TRBV9 and TRBJ1-1, is DSGVTQTPKHLITATGQRVTLRCSPRSGDLSVYWYQQSLDQGLQFLIQYYNGEERAKGNILERFSAQQFPDLHSELNLSSLELGDSALYFCASSVAGRNTEAFFGQGTRLTVV.

This clone showed up just once. J is TRBJ2-5 and V is TRBV6-6, with D uncertain. V lost 4 bases, J lost 2 bases, and 8 bases lay in between. This CDR3 spans 13 amino acids. Germline-derived CDR1 and CDR2 are MNHNY and SVGAGI (reference sequence). The CDR3 protein is CASSSVDQETQYF. The DNA for the CDR3 is TGTGCCAGCAGTTCGGTAGATCAAGAGACCCAGTACTTC.

The genes are TRBV6-5 and TRBJ1-2, with TRBD1 matching over 8 bases. V shed 7 bases, J shed 7 bases, and the junction held 14 bases outside the gene matches. The CDR3 runs to 15 residues. The V gene's germline CDR1 is MNHEY and CDR2 SVGAGI. CDR3 coding DNA: TGTGCCAGCACCTATCTTACCGGACAGGGAGCTGGCTACACCTTC. It translates to CASTYLTGQGAGYTF.

This chain connects TRBV7-3 to TRBJ2-6, with D perhaps matching TRBD1 (5 bases). The CDR3 has 19 residues. V was trimmed by 1 base and J by 4 bases, leaving 20 bases between them. The V gene's germline CDR1 is SGHTA and CDR2 FQGTGA. The DNA of the CDR3 is TGTGCCAGCAGCTTAAGGGCTCTCAGCAGGGTGCCCGGGGCCAACGTCCTGACTTTC. Amino acid sequence: CASSLRALSRVPGANVLTF. Complete variable domain (other parts from reference TRBV7-3 and TRBJ2-6): GAGVSQTPSNKVTEKGKYVELRCDPISGHTALYWYRQSLGQGPEFLIYFQGTGAADDSGLPNDRFFAVRPEGSVSTLKIQRTERGDSAVYLCASSLRALSRVPGANVLTFGAGSRLTVL.

The CDR3 here is CASSRGELEQFF. DNA of the CDR3: TGTGCCAGCAGTCGAGGGGAGTTGGAGCAGTTCTTC. V and J are TRBV11-1 and TRBJ2-1; D might be TRBD1 or TRBD2, each matching 5 bases. V was clipped by 6 bases and J by 10 bases, with 13 bases between them. Germline V CDR1 and CDR2: SGHAT, FQDESV (reference sequence). The CDR3 is made up of 12 amino acids.

This rearrangement joins TRBV7-8 to TRBJ2-3, with a weak D call TRBD2 (5 bases). From germline, CDR1 is SGHVS and CDR2 FQNEAQ. CDR3 size: 12 residues. V dropped 4 bases and J dropped 5 bases, with 7 bases sitting between them. The CDR3 nucleotides read TGTGCCAGCAGCTCAGGACTAGATACGCAGTATTTT. It specifies CASSSGLDTQYF.

The rearrangement joins TRBV7-9 to TRBJ1-1; D call uncertain. The CDR3 is 17 amino acids. Germline V gene data show CDR1 as SEHNR and CDR2 as FQNEAQ (reference sequence). V lost 5 bases and J lost 4, with 23 bases in between. CDR3 sequence: CASSGAGVGVRITEAFF. Written as DNA, the CDR3 is TGTGCCAGCAGCGGAGCCGGGGTGGGTGTACGGATCACTGAAGCTTTCTTT.

This chain links TRBV5-1 with TRBJ2-7; D might be TRBD2 (5 bases). CDR1 and CDR2 (germline): SGHRS, YFSETQ. The CDR3 loop spans 11 amino acids. The V gene lost 6 bases and the J gene lost 2 bases, with 6 bases spanning the gap. Written as DNA, the CDR3 is TGCGCCAGCACCGGGGCCTACGAGCAGTACTTC. It yields the protein CASTGAYEQYF.

This clone was recorded once. The gene calls are TRBV6-5 and TRBJ2-7, with D possibly matching TRBD2 (5 bases). V lost 7 bases to trimming and J lost 3 bases, with 13 bases between them. CDR1 and CDR2 from the germline V gene are MNHEY and SVGAGI. This CDR3 comprises 13 residues. The CDR3 region is CASTVFRGYEQYF. Written as DNA, the CDR3 is TGTGCCAGCACGGTTTTTCGGGGCTACGAGCAGTACTTC.

The genes are TRBV2 and TRBJ1-2; D is possibly TRBD1 (6 bases). CDR3 length: 13 residues. V lost 6 bases to trimming and J lost 8 bases, with 16 bases between them. Germline-derived CDR1 and CDR2 are SNHLY and FYNNEI. CDR3 nucleotide sequence: TGTGCCAGCAGCTTAGACCGGGGGCTGGGCTACACCTTC. Encoded protein: CASSLDRGLGYTF.

This chain connects TRBV2 to TRBJ2-7, with a weak D call TRBD2 (6 bases). The germline V gene has CDR1 SNHLY and CDR2 FYNNEI. The V and J ends lost 6 bases and 2 bases respectively, with 11 bases between them. This CDR3 spans 13 amino acids. CDR3 nucleotides: TGTGCCAGCAGGGGGACTGCTACCTACGAGCAGTACTTC. Translating it yields CASRGTATYEQYF.

The J gene is TRBJ2-7, the V gene TRBV2; TRBD1 agrees at 7 bases. The ends lost 6 bases at V and 5 bases at J; junction bases unmatched: 7. The CDR3 contains 13 residues. Looked up from germline, CDR1 is SNHLY and CDR2 is FYNNEI. The DNA of the CDR3 is TGTGCCAGCAGCCCAGGGGGACGGAACGAGCAGTACTTC. Its translation is CASSPGGRNEQYF.

This clone appeared a few times. This sequence joins TRBV30 and TRBJ2-1; 11 bases fit TRBD2. Per the germline V gene, CDR1 is GTSNPN and CDR2 is SVGIG (reference sequence). Unmatched junction bases numbered 1, after V lost 2 bases and J lost 4 bases. The CDR3 length is 14 residues. The CDR3 spells CAWSRLAGYNEQFF. CDR3 DNA sequence: TGTGCCTGGAGTCGACTAGCGGGATACAATGAGCAGTTCTTC.

The genes are TRBV11-3 and TRBJ2-7; 8 bases match TRBD2. In germline, CDR1 is SGHNT, CDR2 YENEEA. The CDR3 contains 15 residues. The junction had 4 bases not matched to a gene; V was cut back by 1 base and J by 2 bases. This CDR3 reads CASSLASGGPYEQYF. CDR3 nucleotide sequence: TGTGCCAGCAGCTTAGCGTCGGGGGGGCCCTACGAGCAGTACTTC. Variable domain in full (rest from reference TRBV11-3 and TRBJ2-7): EAGVVQSPRYKIIEKKQPVAFWCNPISGHNTLYWYLQNLGQGPELLIRYENEEAVDDSQLPKDRFSAERLKGVDSTLKIQPAELGDSAVYLCASSLASGGPYEQYFGPGTRLTVT.

The chain joins TRBV19 to TRBJ2-7; 8 bases agree with TRBD2. CDR3 length equals 15 residues. CDR1 is LNHDA, CDR2 SQIVND, per germline (reference sequence). V shed 1 base and J 0 bases; nucleotides not matched to a gene: 2. This CDR3 reads CASSIGSGSSYEQYF. CDR3 nucleotide sequence: TGTGCCAGTAGTATAGGGAGCGGGAGCTCCTACGAGCAGTACTTC. The whole variable domain, filled in from reference TRBV19 and TRBJ2-7, reads DGGITQSPKYLFRKEGQNVTLSCEQNLNHDAMYWYRQDPGQGLRLIYYSQIVNDFQKGDIAEGYSVSREKKESFPLTVTSAQKNPTAFYLCASSIGSGSSYEQYFGPGTRLTVT.

The chain has TRBV9 and TRBJ2-1, with D tentatively TRBD2 (5 bases). V lost 0 bases to trimming and J lost 0 bases, with 10 bases between them. The CDR3 spans 16 residues. Per the germline V gene, CDR1 is SGDLS and CDR2 is YYNGEE. Written as DNA, the CDR3 is TGTGCCAGCAGCGTAGCAGAGGGCCTCTCCTACAATGAGCAGTTCTTC. Its protein product is CASSVAEGLSYNEQFF.